The clone carrying this T cell receptor beta chain came up once. The antigen is unknown. Before sequencing, viral peptide pools were used by the ViraFEST assay to expand antigen-specific CD4+ T cells. CD4+ T cells were isolated after around ten days of culture. As their vaccination, participants received two doses of either BNT162b2 or mRNA-1273. With 9 bases clipped from V and 4 bases from J, the junction kept 7 bases outside the gene matches. The length of the CDR3 is 15 residues. The germline V gene has CDR1 MNHEY and CDR2 SVGAGI. The data were produced by immunoSEQ multiplex PCR, yet TCRdb's version contains in-frame clones alone and is incomplete. The sample carries 64,000 or so clones, roughly 78% recorded once. This sample stems from a study of vaccination effects on CD4 cells after COVID-19. Regarding the study as a whole: Only a single clone (1 of 255 vaccine-induced clones in healthy vaccinees) cross-reacted with common cold coronaviruses.

The sequences come from CD4+ T cells from PBMCs cultured with HCoV-OC43 spike peptides, collected after COVID-19 vaccination. The sample's subset: HCoV-OC43 spike overlapping peptide pool stimulation. The genes are TRBV6-5 and TRBJ2-2; 11 nucleotides align to TRBD1. The clonotype originates from a human donor who received a COVID-19 vaccine. The CDR3 region is CASGRDRGSTGELFF. The CDR3, as DNA: TGTGCCAGTGGGAGGGACAGGGGGTCCACCGGGGAGCTGTTTTTT.